A few counts support the clone carrying this TCR beta chain. The authors prepared the TCRbeta library with unique molecular identifiers. One entry per CDR3 protein results from TCRdb running MiXCR on the PCR reads. The sample records about 340,000 distinct CDR3 sequences, 13% being singletons. This record belongs to a study of T-cell reconstitution after alpha-beta-depleted transplantation in children. Germline assignment: CDR1 KGHDR and CDR2 SFDVKD. CDR3 length: 13 residues. V was cut by 8 bases and J by 0 bases, with 9 bases left in between. The input for sequencing was PBMCs, taken from the stem cell graft. The chain combines TRBV24-1 with TRBJ2-5; no clear D gene. The TCR was taken from a human donor who donated a stem cell graft to a child with Fanconi anemia. CDR3 loop: CATINDNQETQYF. The DNA for the CDR3 is TGTGCCACCATAAACGACAACCAAGAGACCCAGTACTTC.